This T cell receptor beta chain is drawn from a study of blood T cell repertoires in COVID-19 (dated by TCRdb to 2018 to 2020). Context from the whole study: Samples covering the acute and convalescent phases of COVID-19 were provided by collaborators in the United States, Italy and Spain. The prospective study material was composed of cDNA or gDNA derived from T cells, B-cell-depleted T cells, or PBMCs. Nearly every sample came with metadata listing a de-identified subject ID, COVID-19 status, age in years and sex. The repertoires were made available in a free public database intended to serve as a resource for research on the immune response to SARS-CoV-2. HLA class I and class II types, where available, came from metadata supplied by the sample provider rather than from assay-based typing. The dataset comprised deeply sampled blood TCRbeta repertoires from subjects exposed to, actively infected with, or recovered from COVID-19. Samples came from the ongoing ImmuneRACE study (first 160 participants) plus 1,254 subjects from 6 global collaborators.

The CDR3, from cysteine to phenylalanine, totals 17 residues. Just the 51-base CDR3 DNA is kept, in frame starting at base 1. Germline trimming amounts to 3 bases on V and 7 bases on J, with 13 as the count of junction bases outside the gene matches. The germline V gene (reference sequence) yields LNHDA for CDR1 and SQIVND for CDR2. Each collaborating institution followed its own protocols to collect whole blood in K2EDTA tubes. For TCRbeta analysis, collaborators shipped samples as frozen whole blood, isolated PBMCs, or DNA extracted from either of those sample types. Broader findings and caveats from the paper: The quantity of clinical and demographic metadata differed by source and by participant and was supplied without curation.

About this clone itself: Its antigen has not been determined. Base quality data are lacking; no much larger clone is found one base away.

The immunoSEQ Assay, a bias-controlled multiplex PCR, was used to amplify TCRbeta CDR3 regions from genomic DNA. For the original study's pipeline: The number of nucleated cells in each sample was estimated from the amplification of reference gene primers within the assay. Sequence reads were collapsed and filtered to measure the absolute abundance of every unique TCRbeta CDR3 rearrangement. Productive Simpson clonality was computed per sample as the square root of Simpson's diversity index over productive rearrangements. Sourced from immuneACCESS, this table was stored by TCRdb with only in-frame sequences that have V and J called. A share of the clones is absent; for the studies checked, an unresolved V gene accounts for under half, and the remainder has no known explanation. V and J calls and clone size are those listed in that table; D and trimming were worked out from the DNA. The sample data list around 100,000 clones, and roughly two thirds of these were observed just once. The ten most abundant clones make up about 6% of the sample.

Sequences were obtained from peripheral blood. The TCR originated in a man older than 75 with acute or convalescent COVID-19. The sequence is built from TRBV19 and TRBJ2-1; the central 9 bases match TRBD1. In nucleotides, the sequence is TGTGCCAGTAGTATCAGTTTTTTCGGACAGGGGTCTAATGAGCAGTTCTTC. This translates into CASSISFFGQGSNEQFF.